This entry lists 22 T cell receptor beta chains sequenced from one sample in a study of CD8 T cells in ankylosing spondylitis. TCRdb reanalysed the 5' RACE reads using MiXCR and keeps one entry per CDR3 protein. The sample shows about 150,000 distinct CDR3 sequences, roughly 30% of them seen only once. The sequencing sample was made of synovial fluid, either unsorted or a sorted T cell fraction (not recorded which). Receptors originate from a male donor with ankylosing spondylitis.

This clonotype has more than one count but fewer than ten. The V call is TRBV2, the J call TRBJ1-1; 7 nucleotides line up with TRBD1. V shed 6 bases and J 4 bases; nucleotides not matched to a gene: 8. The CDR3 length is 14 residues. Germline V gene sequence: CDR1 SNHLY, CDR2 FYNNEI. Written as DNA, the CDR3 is TGTGCCAGCAGCGCTCAGGGGGGAGGCACTGAAGCTTTCTTT. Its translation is CASSAQGGGTEAFF. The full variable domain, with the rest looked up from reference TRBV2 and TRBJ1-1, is EPEVTQTPSHQVTQMGQEVILRCVPISNHLYFYWYRQILGQKVEFLVSFYNNEISEKSEIFDDQFSVERPDGSNFTLKIRSTKLEDSAMYFCASSAQGGGTEAFFGQGTRLTVV.

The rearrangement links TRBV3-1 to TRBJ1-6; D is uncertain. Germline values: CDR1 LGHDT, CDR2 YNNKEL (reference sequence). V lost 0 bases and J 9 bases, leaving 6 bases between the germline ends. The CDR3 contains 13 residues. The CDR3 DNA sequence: TGTGCCAGCAGCCAAGAGAGGGTTTCACCCCTCCACTTT. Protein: CASSQERVSPLHF.

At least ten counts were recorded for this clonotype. CDR3 sequence (DNA): TGTGCCATCAGTCAAGGAGGGGGAGAGACCCAGTACTTC. Encoded protein: CAISQGGGETQYF. The chain links TRBV10-3 to TRBJ2-5, with D perhaps being TRBD1 or TRBD2 (6 bases each). This CDR3 has 13 amino acids. CDR1 and CDR2 from the germline V gene are ENHRY and SYGVKD. Trimming took 5 bases from V and 4 from J, leaving 11 bases between them.

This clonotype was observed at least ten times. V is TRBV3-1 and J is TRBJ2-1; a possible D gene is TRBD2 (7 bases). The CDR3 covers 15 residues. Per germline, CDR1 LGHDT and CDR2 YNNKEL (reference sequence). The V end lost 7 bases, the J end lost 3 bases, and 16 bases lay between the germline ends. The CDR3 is CASTRRGAYYNEQFF. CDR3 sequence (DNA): TGTGCCAGCACCAGACGGGGGGCCTACTACAATGAGCAGTTCTTC.

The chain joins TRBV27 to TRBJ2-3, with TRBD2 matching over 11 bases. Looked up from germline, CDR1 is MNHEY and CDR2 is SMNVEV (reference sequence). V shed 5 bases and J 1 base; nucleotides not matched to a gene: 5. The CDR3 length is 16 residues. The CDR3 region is CASSNVAGGGTDTQYF. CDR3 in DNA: TGTGCCAGCAGTAATGTAGCGGGAGGGGGCACAGATACGCAGTATTTT.

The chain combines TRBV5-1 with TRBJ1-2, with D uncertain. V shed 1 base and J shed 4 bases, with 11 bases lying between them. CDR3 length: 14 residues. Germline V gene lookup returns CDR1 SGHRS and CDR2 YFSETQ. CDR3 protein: CASSLTVGVYGYTF. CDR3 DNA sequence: TGCGCCAGCAGCTTGACAGTCGGGGTCTATGGCTACACCTTC.

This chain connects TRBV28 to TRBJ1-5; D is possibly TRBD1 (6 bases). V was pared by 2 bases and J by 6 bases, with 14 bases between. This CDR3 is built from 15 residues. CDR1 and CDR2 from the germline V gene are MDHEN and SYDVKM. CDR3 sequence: CASSLIGGTGQPQHF. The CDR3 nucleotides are TGTGCCAGCAGTTTAATAGGGGGGACGGGTCAGCCCCAGCATTTT.

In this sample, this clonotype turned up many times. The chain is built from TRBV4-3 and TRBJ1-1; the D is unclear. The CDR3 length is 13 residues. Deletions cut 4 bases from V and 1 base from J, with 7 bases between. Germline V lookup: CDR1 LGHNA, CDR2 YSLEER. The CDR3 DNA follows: TGCGCCAGCAGCCGTGGCCGGAACACTGAAGCTTTCTTT. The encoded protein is CASSRGRNTEAFF.

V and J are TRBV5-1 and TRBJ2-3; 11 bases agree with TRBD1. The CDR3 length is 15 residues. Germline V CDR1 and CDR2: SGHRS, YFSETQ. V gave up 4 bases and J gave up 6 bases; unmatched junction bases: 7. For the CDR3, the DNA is TGCGCCAGCAGCGCGGGACAGGGGGGTTCGGATACGCAGTATTTT. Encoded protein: CASSAGQGGSDTQYF.

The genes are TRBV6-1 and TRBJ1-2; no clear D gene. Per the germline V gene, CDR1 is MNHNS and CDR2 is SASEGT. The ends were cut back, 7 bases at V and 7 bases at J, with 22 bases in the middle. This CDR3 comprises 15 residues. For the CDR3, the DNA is TGTGCCAGCACCACCGGATTGCTAACTACAAGTGGCTACACCTTC. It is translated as CASTTGLLTTSGYTF.

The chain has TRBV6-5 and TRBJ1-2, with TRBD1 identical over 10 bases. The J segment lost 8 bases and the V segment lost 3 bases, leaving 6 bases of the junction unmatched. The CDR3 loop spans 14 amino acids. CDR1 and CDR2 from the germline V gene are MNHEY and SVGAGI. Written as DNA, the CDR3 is TGTGCCAGCAGTTATAGACAGGGGGCGGGGGGCTACACCTTC. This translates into CASSYRQGAGGYTF.

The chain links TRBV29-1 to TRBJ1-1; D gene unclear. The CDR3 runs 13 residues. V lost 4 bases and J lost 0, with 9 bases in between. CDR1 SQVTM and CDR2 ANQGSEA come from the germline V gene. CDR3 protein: CSVADEMNTEAFF. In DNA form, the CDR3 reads TGCAGCGTTGCGGACGAGATGAACACTGAAGCTTTCTTT.

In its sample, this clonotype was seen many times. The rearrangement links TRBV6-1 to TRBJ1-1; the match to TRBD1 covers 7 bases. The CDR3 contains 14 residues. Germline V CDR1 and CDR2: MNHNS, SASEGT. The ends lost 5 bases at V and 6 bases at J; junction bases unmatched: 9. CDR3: CASSTRGKIAEAFF. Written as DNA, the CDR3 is TGTGCCAGCAGTACCAGGGGGAAGATCGCTGAAGCTTTCTTT.

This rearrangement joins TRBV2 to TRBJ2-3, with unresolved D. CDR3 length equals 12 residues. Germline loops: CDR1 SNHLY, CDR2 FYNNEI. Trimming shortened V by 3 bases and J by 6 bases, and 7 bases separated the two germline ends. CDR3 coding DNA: TGTGCCAGCAGTGATGATCTGGATACGCAGTATTTT. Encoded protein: CASSDDLDTQYF.

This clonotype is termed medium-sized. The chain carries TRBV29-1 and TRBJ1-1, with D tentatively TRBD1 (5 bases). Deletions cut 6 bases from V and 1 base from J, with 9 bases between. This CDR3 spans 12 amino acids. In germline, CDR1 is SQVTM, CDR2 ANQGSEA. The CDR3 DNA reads TGCAGCGTCCTCACAGGGAACACTGAAGCTTTCTTT. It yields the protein CSVLTGNTEAFF. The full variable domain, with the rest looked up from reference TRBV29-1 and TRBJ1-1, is SAVISQKPSRDICQRGTSLTIQCQVDSQVTMMFWYRQQPGQSLTLIATANQGSEATYESGFVIDKFPISRPNLTFSTLTVSNMSPEDSSIYLCSVLTGNTEAFFGQGTRLTVV.

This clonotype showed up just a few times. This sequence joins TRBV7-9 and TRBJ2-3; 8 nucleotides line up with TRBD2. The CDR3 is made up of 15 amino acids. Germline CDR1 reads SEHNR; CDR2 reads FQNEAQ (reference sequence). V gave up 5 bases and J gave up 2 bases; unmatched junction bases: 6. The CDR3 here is CASSPTSGHTDTQYF. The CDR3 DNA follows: TGTGCCAGCAGCCCCACTAGCGGACACACAGATACGCAGTATTTT.

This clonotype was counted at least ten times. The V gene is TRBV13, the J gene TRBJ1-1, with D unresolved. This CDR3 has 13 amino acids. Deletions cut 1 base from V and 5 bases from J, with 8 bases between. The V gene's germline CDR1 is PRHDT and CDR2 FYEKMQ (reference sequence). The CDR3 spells CASSLDAGTEAFF. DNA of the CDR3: TGTGCCAGCAGCTTAGATGCGGGGACTGAAGCTTTCTTT.

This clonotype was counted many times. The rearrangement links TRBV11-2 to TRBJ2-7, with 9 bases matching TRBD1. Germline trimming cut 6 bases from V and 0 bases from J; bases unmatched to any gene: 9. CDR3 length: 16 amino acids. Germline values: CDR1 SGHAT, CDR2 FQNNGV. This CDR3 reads CASRGGDRAHSYEQYF. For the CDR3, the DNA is TGTGCCAGCAGGGGCGGGGACAGGGCCCACTCCTACGAGCAGTACTTC.

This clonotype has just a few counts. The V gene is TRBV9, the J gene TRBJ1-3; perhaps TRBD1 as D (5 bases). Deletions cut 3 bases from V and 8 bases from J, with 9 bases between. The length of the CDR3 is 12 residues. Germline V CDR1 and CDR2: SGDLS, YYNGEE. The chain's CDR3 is CASSAGGHTIYF. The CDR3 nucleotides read TGTGCCAGCAGCGCGGGGGGTCACACCATATATTTT.

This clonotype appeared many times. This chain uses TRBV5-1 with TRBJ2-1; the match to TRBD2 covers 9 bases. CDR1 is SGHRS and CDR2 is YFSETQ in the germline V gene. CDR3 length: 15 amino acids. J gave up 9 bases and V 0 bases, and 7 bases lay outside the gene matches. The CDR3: CASSLVPSGEGEQFF. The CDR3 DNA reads TGCGCCAGCAGCTTGGTGCCTAGCGGGGAGGGTGAGCAGTTCTTC.

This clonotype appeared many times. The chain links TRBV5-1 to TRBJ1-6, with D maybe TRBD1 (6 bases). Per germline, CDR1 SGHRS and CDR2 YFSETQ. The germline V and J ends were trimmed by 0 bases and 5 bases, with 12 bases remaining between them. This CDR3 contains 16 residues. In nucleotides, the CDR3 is TGCGCCAGCAGCTTGGAGGGGGGGCTAAATAATTCACCCCTCCACTTT. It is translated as CASSLEGGLNNSPLHF. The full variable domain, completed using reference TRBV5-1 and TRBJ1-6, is KAGVTQTPRYLIKTRGQQVTLSCSPISGHRSVSWYQQTPGQGLQFLFEYFSETQRNKGNFPGRFSGRQFSNSRSEMNVSTLELGDSALYLCASSLEGGLNNSPLHFGNGTRLTVT.

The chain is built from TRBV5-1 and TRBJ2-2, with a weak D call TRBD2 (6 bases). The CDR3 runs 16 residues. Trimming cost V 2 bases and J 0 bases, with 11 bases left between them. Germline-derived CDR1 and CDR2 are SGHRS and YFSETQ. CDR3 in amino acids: CASSFWAGSNTGELFF. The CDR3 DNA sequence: TGCGCCAGCAGCTTTTGGGCGGGATCGAACACCGGGGAGCTGTTTTTT.